This passage covers 5 T cell receptor beta chains from one sample sequenced in a study of post-analysis software for immune sequencing data. Points from the study as a whole: Controls showed lower frequencies than patients for five or six TRBV segments, and TRBV5-6, TRBV5-1 and TRBV20-1 were among these.

These receptors are not linked to any known antigen. Unique molecular identifiers were built into the TCR beta cDNA libraries. Via MiXCR, TCRdb re-called the PCR reads, giving one row per CDR3 protein. Among hundreds of thousands of distinct CDR3 sequences listed, approximately 60% were seen once. The specimen was blood. Receptors were obtained from a girl aged 2 to 10 with multiple sclerosis.

The rearrangement links TRBV29-1 to TRBJ1-1, with D uncertain. Trimming removed 7 bases at V and 0 bases at J, with 12 bases between. The CDR3 contains 13 residues. Germline-derived CDR1 and CDR2 are SQVTM and ANQGSEA. Here the CDR3 reads CSGRTAMNTEAFF. Here the CDR3 DNA reads TGCAGCGGACGGACGGCAATGAACACTGAAGCTTTCTTT. The whole variable domain, filled in from reference TRBV29-1 and TRBJ1-1, reads SAVISQKPSRDICQRGTSLTIQCQVDSQVTMMFWYRQQPGQSLTLIATANQGSEATYESGFVIDKFPISRPNLTFSTLTVSNMSPEDSSIYLCSGRTAMNTEAFFGQGTRLTVV.

The genes are TRBV7-8 and TRBJ1-2; D unresolved. Germline V gene lookup returns CDR1 SGHVS and CDR2 FQNEAQ. This CDR3 has 14 amino acids. V was cut by 6 bases and J by 4 bases, with 15 bases left in between. CDR3 sequence (DNA): TGTGCCAGCAGGTTTGCGGGGTCGGGCTATGGCTACACCTTC. Its translation: CASRFAGSGYGYTF.

The rearrangement joins TRBV7-3 to TRBJ1-1; D remains ambiguous. This CDR3 has 13 residues. V was shortened by 8 bases and J by 4 bases, with 14 bases between the two germline ends. CDR1 and CDR2 (germline): SGHTA, FQGTGA. The CDR3 DNA is TGTGCCAGCGGGCGGATTCAGAGCACTGAAGCTTTCTTT. Its translation is CASGRIQSTEAFF. Variable domain in full (rest from reference TRBV7-3 and TRBJ1-1): GAGVSQTPSNKVTEKGKYVELRCDPISGHTALYWYRQSLGQGPEFLIYFQGTGAADDSGLPNDRFFAVRPEGSVSTLKIQRTERGDSAVYLCASGRIQSTEAFFGQGTRLTVV.

The V and J genes are TRBV7-9 and TRBJ2-3; D perhaps matches TRBD2 (7 bases). The CDR3 sequence is 16 residues long. Trimming took 0 bases from V and 0 from J, leaving 10 bases between them. Germline CDR1 reads SEHNR; CDR2 reads FQNEAQ (reference sequence). CDR3 in amino acids: CASSLAGGPSTDTQYF. The CDR3 DNA reads as TGTGCCAGCAGCTTAGCGGGGGGGCCGAGCACAGATACGCAGTATTTT.

The genes are TRBV5-6 and TRBJ2-7, with D perhaps TRBD1 or TRBD2 (5 bases each). The CDR3 spans 15 residues. Germline V gene lookup returns CDR1 SGHDT and CDR2 YYEEEE. Trimming took 0 bases from V and 3 from J, leaving 13 bases between them. CDR3 nucleotides: TGTGCCAGCAGCTTGGGAACGGTGGGGGTCTACGAGCAGTACTTC. Its translation: CASSLGTVGVYEQYF. Variable domain in full (rest from reference TRBV5-6 and TRBJ2-7): DAGVTQSPTHLIKTRGQQVTLRCSPKSGHDTVSWYQQALGQGPQFIFQYYEEEERQRGNFPDRFSGHQFPNYSSELNVNALLLGDSALYLCASSLGTVGVYEQYFGPGTRLTVT.